These 5 T cell receptor beta chains were sequenced from one sample in a study of blood T cell repertoires in COVID-19. The data were produced by immunoSEQ multiplex PCR, yet TCRdb's version contains in-frame clones alone and is incomplete. The table lists approximately 210,000 clones, 70% to 90% of them singletons. What was sequenced was peripheral blood. The receptors shown here come from a woman aged 70-85 years with acute or convalescent COVID-19.

The V call is TRBV28, the J call TRBJ2-3, with D perhaps TRBD2 (5 bases). The CDR3 is 16 residues long. The V end was cut by 6 bases, the J end by 1 base, with 17 bases between. CDR1 MDHEN and CDR2 SYDVKM come from the germline V gene. CDR3 DNA: TGTGCCAGCAGCCCCCCGGGGTCTAGGGGCACAGATACGCAGTATTTT. It specifies CASSPPGSRGTDTQYF.

This chain connects TRBV15 to TRBJ2-1; D gene ambiguous. Trimming pared 1 base from V and 8 bases from J, leaving 6 bases between. Germline V lookup: CDR1 LNHNV, CDR2 YYDKDF (reference sequence). CDR3 length: 12 amino acids. CDR3 bases: TGTGCCACCAGCAGAGTTTTAGATGAGCAGTTCTTC. This gives the protein CATSRVLDEQFF.

This clone was observed a single time. The chain combines TRBV7-9 with TRBJ1-2, with 7 bases matching TRBD1. V dropped 1 base and J dropped 5; count of bases not matched to a gene: 7. The CDR3 is made up of 15 amino acids. Germline CDR1 reads SEHNR; CDR2 reads FQNEAQ (reference sequence). CDR3 sequence (DNA): TGTGCCAGCAGCTTAGGTGGGCCGGGACAGTATGGCTACACCTTC. Translated: CASSLGGPGQYGYTF.

The V and J genes are TRBV4-1 and TRBJ2-3, with 7 bases identical to TRBD1. The CDR3 is made up of 15 amino acids. After removal of 0 bases from V and 0 bases from J, the junction contained 0 bases not matched to a gene. CDR1 and CDR2 (germline): MGHRA, YSYEKL. CDR3 loop: CASSQEGQSTDTQYF. Here the CDR3 DNA reads TGCGCCAGCAGCCAAGAGGGACAGAGCACAGATACGCAGTATTTT.

This chain links TRBV18 with TRBJ1-1; D gene uncertain. V lost 6 bases, J lost 12 bases, and 23 bases lay in between. CDR3 size: 14 residues. Germline V gene lookup returns CDR1 KGHSH and CDR2 LQKENI. The CDR3 DNA sequence: TGTGCCAGCTCCCAATCTGGGGAGCGAGGAGGGTCTTTCTTT. This gives the protein CASSQSGERGGSFF.